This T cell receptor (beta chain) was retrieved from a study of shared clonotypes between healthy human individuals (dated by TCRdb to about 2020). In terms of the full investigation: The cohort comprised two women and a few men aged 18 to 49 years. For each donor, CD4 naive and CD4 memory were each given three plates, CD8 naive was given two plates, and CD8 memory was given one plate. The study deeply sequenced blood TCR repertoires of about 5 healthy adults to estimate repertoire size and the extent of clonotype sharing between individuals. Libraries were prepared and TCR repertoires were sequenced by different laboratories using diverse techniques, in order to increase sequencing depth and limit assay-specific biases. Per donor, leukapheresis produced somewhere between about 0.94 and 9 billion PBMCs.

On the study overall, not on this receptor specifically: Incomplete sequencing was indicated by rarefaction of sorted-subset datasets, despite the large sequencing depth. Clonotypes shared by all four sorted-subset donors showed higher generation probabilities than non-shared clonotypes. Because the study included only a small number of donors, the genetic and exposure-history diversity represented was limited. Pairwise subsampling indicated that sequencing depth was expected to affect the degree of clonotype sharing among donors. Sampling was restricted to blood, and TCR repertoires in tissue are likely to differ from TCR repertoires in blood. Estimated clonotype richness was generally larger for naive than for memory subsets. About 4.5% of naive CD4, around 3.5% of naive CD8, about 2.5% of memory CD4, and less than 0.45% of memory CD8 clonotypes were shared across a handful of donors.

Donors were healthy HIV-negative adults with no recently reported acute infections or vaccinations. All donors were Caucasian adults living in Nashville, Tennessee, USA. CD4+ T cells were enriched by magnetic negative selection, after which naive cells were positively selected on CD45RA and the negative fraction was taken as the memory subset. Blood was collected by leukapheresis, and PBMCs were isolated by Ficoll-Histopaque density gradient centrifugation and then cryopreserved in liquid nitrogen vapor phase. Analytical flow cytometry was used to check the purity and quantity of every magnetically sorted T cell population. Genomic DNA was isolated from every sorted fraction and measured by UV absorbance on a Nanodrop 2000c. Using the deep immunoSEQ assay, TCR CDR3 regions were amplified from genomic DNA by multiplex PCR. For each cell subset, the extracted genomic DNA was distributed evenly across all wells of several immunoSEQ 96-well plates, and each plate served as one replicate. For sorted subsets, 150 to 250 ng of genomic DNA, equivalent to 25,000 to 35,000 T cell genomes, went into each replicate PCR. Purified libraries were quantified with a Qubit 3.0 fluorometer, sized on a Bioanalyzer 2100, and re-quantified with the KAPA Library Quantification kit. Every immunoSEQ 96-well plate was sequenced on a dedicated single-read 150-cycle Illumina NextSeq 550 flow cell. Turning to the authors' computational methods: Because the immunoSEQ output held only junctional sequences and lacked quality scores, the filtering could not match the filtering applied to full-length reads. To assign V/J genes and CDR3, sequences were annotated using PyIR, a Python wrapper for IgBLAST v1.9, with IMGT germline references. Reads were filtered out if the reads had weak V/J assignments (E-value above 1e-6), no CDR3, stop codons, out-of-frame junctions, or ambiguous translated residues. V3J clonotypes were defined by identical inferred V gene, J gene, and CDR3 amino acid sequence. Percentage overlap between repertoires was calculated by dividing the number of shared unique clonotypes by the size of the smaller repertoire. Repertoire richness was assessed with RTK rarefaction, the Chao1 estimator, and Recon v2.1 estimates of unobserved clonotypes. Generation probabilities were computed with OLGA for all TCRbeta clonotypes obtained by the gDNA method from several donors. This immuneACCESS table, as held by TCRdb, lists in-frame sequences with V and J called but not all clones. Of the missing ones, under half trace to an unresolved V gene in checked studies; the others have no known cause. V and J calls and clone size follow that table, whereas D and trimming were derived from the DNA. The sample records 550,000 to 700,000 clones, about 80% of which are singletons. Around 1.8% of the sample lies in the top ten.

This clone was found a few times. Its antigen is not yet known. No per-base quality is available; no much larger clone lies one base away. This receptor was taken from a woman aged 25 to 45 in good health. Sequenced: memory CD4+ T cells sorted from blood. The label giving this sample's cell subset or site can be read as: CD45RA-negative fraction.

Here the CDR3 is given as CASSLDRAEQYF. The DNA sequence is TGTGCCAGCAGCTTGGACAGGGCAGAGCAGTACTTC. Recombination joined TRBV5-6 with TRBJ2-7; possibly the D gene is TRBD1, per 6 matching bases. V loses 0 bases of germline sequence and J loses 7 bases, and the interval between the two ends is 8 bases. Reading the germline V gene gives CDR1 SGHDT and CDR2 YYEEEE. The CDR3 holds 12 amino acids from the cysteine to the phenylalanine. The only DNA kept is the CDR3, 36 bases in frame from the first base.